This T cell receptor beta chain comes out of a study of blood T cell repertoires in COVID-19. Study as a whole: Some COVID-19 samples were acute and others convalescent; all came from the United States, Italy and Spain. In each case, the material was cDNA or gDNA derived from T cells, B-cell-depleted T cells, or PBMCs.

In Seattle, patients joined the study during active infection and were tracked longitudinally. Study processing details: Nucleated cell counts were estimated from reference gene primer amplification. Profiled with immunoSEQ multiplex PCR; TCRdb holds only in-frame clones, not every one. D and trimming were read from the DNA, whereas the V and J calls and clone size are those reported in that table. Among under 300,000 clones listed, nearly 90% were seen once. Trimming cost V 1 base and J 5 bases, with 11 bases left between them. The V gene's germline CDR1 is SGHTA and CDR2 FQGNSA. CDR3 length equals 15 residues.

This chain uses TRBV7-2 with TRBJ1-4; no reliable D call. This sequence was found in a woman aged 60-75 years with COVID-19, enrolled during active disease. Specimen: peripheral blood. The CDR3 region is CASSLVSSQNEKLFF. CDR3 DNA sequence: TGTGCCAGCAGCTTAGTTTCCAGTCAAAATGAAAAACTGTTTTTT. Variable domain in full (rest from reference TRBV7-2 and TRBJ1-4): GAGVSQSPSNKVTEKGKDVELRCDPISGHTALYWYRQSLGQGLEFLIYFQGNSAPDKSGLPSDRFSAERTGGSVSTLTIQRTQQEDSAVYLCASSLVSSQNEKLFFGSGTQLSVL.